Included here is one T cell receptor beta chain sequence, with context. The antigen is unknown. The record originates from a study of glioma-infiltrating T cells after dendritic cell vaccination. In the study overall: Between the early 2000s and the early 2010s, patients got autologous tumor lysate-pulsed dendritic cell vaccines. Study-wide findings and caveats: The cohort had few patients with full blood and tumor sets.

The sample's time point: after dendritic cell vaccination, including at tumor progression/relapse. Only patients with spare fresh-frozen tumor and over two years of follow-up were included. Germline CDR1 and CDR2: MGHDK and SYGVNS. V lost 3 bases and J 6 bases, leaving 19 bases between the germline ends. The CDR3 spans 16 residues. Input was roughly 2.2 ug genomic DNA, or all available if less. TCRdb's table, derived via immunoSEQ multiplex PCR, lists solely in-frame clones and lacks some. The sample carries tens of thousands of clones, 70% to 90% recorded once. The chain links TRBV25-1 to TRBJ2-3; weak D call: TRBD1 (7 bases). Material: blood, obtained after dendritic cell vaccination. The source is a human donor with glioblastoma. CDR3 nucleotide sequence: TGTGCCAGCAGTGAGGGCGGGCAGGGGGGTATTGATACGCAGTATTTT. It codes for CASSEGGQGGIDTQYF.